The 15 T cell receptor beta chains listed next were all sequenced from one sample in a study of shared clonotypes between healthy human individuals. Only in-frame clones appear in the TCRdb table, and some are missing; sequencing was by immunoSEQ multiplex PCR. Found here are approximately 1.1 million clones, 70% to 80% of them singletons; the top ten hold approximately 0.52%. The sequencing sample was made of memory CD4+ T cells from PBMCs. Subset indicated: CD45RA-negative fraction. The source is a man younger than 30 in good health. Some clones in this sample may be carry-over from other donors' samples.

This clone has just a few counts. V usage is TRBV6-5 and J usage is TRBJ1-6, with a tentative D call TRBD1 (6 bases). Germline V CDR1 and CDR2: MNHEY, SVGAGI. V was pared by 5 bases and J by 9 bases, with 17 bases between. This CDR3 has 15 residues. The CDR3 reads CASSRQTGGGSPLHF. As DNA, the CDR3 is TGTGCCAGCAGTCGTCAGACAGGAGGCGGTTCACCCCTCCACTTT.

The chain links TRBV14 to TRBJ1-1, with D uncertain. From germline, CDR1 is SGHDN and CDR2 FVKESK. The length of the CDR3 is 13 residues. Deletions cut 6 bases from V and 1 base from J, with 9 bases between. CDR3 loop: CASRPLGNTEAFF. CDR3 in DNA: TGTGCCAGCAGACCCCTTGGGAACACTGAAGCTTTCTTT.

On this clone itself: One end of the junction is discordant with germline, which a read error may explain. The chain couples TRBV28 to TRBJ2-7, with TRBD1 identical over 11 bases. This CDR3 is built from 17 residues. CDR1 is MDHEN, CDR2 SYDVKM, per germline. The CDR3 nucleotides are TGTGCCGAGCCGGGACAGGGGGGTAGCGGGACCCACTACCAGCAGTACTTC. Translated: CAEPGQGGSGTHYQQYF.

The chain couples TRBV5-1 to TRBJ1-1; tentatively, D is TRBD1 (5 bases). V was cut by 4 bases and J by 0 bases, with 13 bases left in between. CDR3 length: 15 amino acids. The germline gives CDR1 SGHRS, CDR2 YFSETQ. CDR3 in amino acids: CASSQVGGMNTEAFF. The DNA of the CDR3 is TGCGCCAGCAGCCAAGTCGGGGGAATGAACACTGAAGCTTTCTTT.

The chain employs TRBV10-3 and TRBJ2-7; TRBD1 matches at 8 bases. The CDR3 covers 15 residues. The ends lost 3 bases at V and 5 bases at J; junction bases unmatched: 9. The germline V gene has CDR1 ENHRY and CDR2 SYGVKD. The DNA for the CDR3 is TGTGCCATCAGTGACAGGAACAGGGGGTCCCACGAGCAGTACTTC. Its translation is CAISDRNRGSHEQYF.

The CDR3 coding sequence is TGTGCCAGCAGCAAGGTGGGGGCCGCCTACGAGCAGTACTTC. Encoded protein: CASSKVGAAYEQYF. The J gene is TRBJ2-7, the V gene TRBV11-2, with D maybe TRBD1 (6 bases). This CDR3 spans 14 amino acids. Germline loops: CDR1 SGHAT, CDR2 FQNNGV. V was shortened by 5 bases and J by 2 bases, with 13 bases between the two germline ends. The whole variable domain, filled in from reference TRBV11-2 and TRBJ2-7, reads EAGVAQSPRYKIIEKRQSVAFWCNPISGHATLYWYQQILGQGPKLLIQFQNNGVVDDSQLPKDRFSAERLKGVDSTLKIQPAKLEDSAVYLCASSKVGAAYEQYFGPGTRLTVT.

J is TRBJ2-1 and V is TRBV29-1; D is unresolved. Germline CDR1 is SQVTM and CDR2 is ANQGSEA. CDR3 length equals 15 residues. V dropped 4 bases and J dropped 8 bases, with 21 bases sitting between them. CDR3 region: CSVVQPRQIWDEQFF. CDR3 nucleotide sequence: TGCAGCGTTGTCCAACCCCGGCAGATTTGGGATGAGCAGTTCTTC.

This clone has only one observation. The chain is built from TRBV9 and TRBJ2-5; the match to TRBD2 covers 7 bases. This CDR3 region has 14 residues. Germline V gives CDR1 SGDLS, CDR2 YYNGEE. V shed 3 bases and J 1 base; nucleotides not matched to a gene: 3. CDR3 bases: TGTGCCAGCAGCGGAAGCGGGGCCCAAGAGACCCAGTACTTC. Translated: CASSGSGAQETQYF.

This chain joins TRBV28 and TRBJ2-3; D not certain. CDR3 size: 16 residues. Germline V gene sequence: CDR1 MDHEN, CDR2 SYDVKM. V was trimmed by 5 bases and J by 5 bases, leaving 20 bases between them. The CDR3 reads CASSRKGPIERDTQYF. As DNA, the CDR3 is TGTGCCAGCAGTCGGAAGGGCCCGATCGAGCGAGATACGCAGTATTTT.

CDR3 sequence reads: CASSPAGKEETQYF. The CDR3 bases are TGTGCCAGCAGCCCAGCCGGAAAGGAGGAGACCCAGTACTTC. The chain recombines TRBV7-7 with TRBJ2-5; D remains unclear. The V gene's germline CDR1 is SSHAT and CDR2 FNYEAQ (reference sequence). The V gene lost 5 bases and the J gene lost 5 bases, with 15 bases spanning the gap. This CDR3 has 14 amino acids.

J is TRBJ1-1 and V is TRBV28, with 10 nucleotides matching TRBD1. This CDR3 has 14 amino acids. The V gene end was trimmed by 8 bases and the J gene end by 4 bases; junction bases not matched to a gene: 7. Germline lookup yields CDR1 MDHEN and CDR2 SYDVKM. CDR3 region: CASFRDRGRTEAFF. The CDR3 region has the DNA TGTGCCAGCTTCCGGGACAGGGGTCGCACTGAAGCTTTCTTT. Full variable domain (rest looked up from reference TRBV28 and TRBJ1-1): DVKVTQSSRYLVKRTGEKVFLECVQDMDHENMFWYRQDPGLGLRLIYFSYDVKMKEKGDIPEGYSVSREKKERFSLILESASTNQTSMYLCASFRDRGRTEAFFGQGTRLTVV.

The chain couples TRBV28 to TRBJ1-5; a possible D gene is TRBD1 (6 bases). The V end lost 6 bases, the J end lost 0 bases, and 15 bases lay between the germline ends. The CDR3 is 16 residues long. Per the germline V gene, CDR1 is MDHEN and CDR2 is SYDVKM. CDR3 nucleotides: TGTGCCAGCAGACTGGGGGGCTCCTATAGCAATCAGCCCCAGCATTTT. It translates to CASRLGGSYSNQPQHF.

This clone was detected only once. The CDR3 sequence is CASTPGLRIYEQYF. The CDR3 region has the DNA TGTGCCAGCACCCCGGGACTACGAATCTACGAGCAGTACTTC. The rearrangement uses TRBV7-9 and TRBJ2-7; 7 positions agree with TRBD2. Germline trimming cut 7 bases from V and 3 bases from J; bases unmatched to any gene: 9. The CDR3 extends over 14 amino acids. From germline, CDR1 is SEHNR and CDR2 FQNEAQ (reference sequence).

The rearrangement links TRBV6-5 to TRBJ2-2; TRBD2 might be the D (5 bases). Trimming stripped 4 bases from V and 1 base from J, with 13 bases between. The CDR3 extends over 16 amino acids. Germline V lookup: CDR1 MNHEY, CDR2 SVGAGI. CDR3 sequence (DNA): TGTGCCAGCAGTTTTACATGGACTGGGAACACCGGGGAGCTGTTTTTT. This gives the protein CASSFTWTGNTGELFF.

The chain joins TRBV7-8 to TRBJ1-4; TRBD1 is a possible D gene (5 bases). CDR3 length: 17 residues. With 5 bases removed from V and 8 bases from J, the gap between germline ends came to 24 bases. The germline gives CDR1 SGHVS, CDR2 FQNEAQ. CDR3 sequence: CASSQILPTVSGEKLFF. The CDR3 DNA reads as TGTGCCAGCAGCCAAATCCTCCCGACAGTTTCGGGGGAAAAACTGTTTTTT.